This TCR beta chain was captured by sequencing in a study of spatial heterogeneity in lung cancer. Study observations and caveats: Ubiquitous expanded TCR counts tracked ubiquitous nonsynonymous mutations; regional expanded TCR counts tracked regional nonsynonymous mutations. In tumors, expanded intratumoral alpha and beta TCR counts tracked mutation counts.

This clonotype has just a few counts. Its antigen is unknown. TCR cDNA molecules each had a unique molecular identifier. TCRdb recomputed calls from the 5' RACE reads with MiXCR, one row per CDR3 protein. The sample carries around 2,000 distinct CDR3 sequences, about 40% recorded once. Noted time point: sample taken at primary tumor resection. The approximately 79 donors had untreated early-stage non-small cell lung cancer. Extraction of whole RNA from tumor, nontumor lung or frozen PBMC preceded unsorted sequencing. The CDR3 runs 14 residues. The ends were cut back, 1 base at V and 1 base at J, with 7 bases in the middle. CDR1 SGHTA and CDR2 FQGNSA come from the germline V gene.

Sequencing used lung tumor tissue, obtained at surgery. The gene calls are TRBV7-2 and TRBJ2-5; D may be TRBD1 (5 bases). This TCR was recovered from a male donor with early-stage non-small cell lung cancer. CDR3 amino acids: CASSLGGAQETQYF. For the CDR3, the DNA is TGTGCCAGCAGCTTAGGTGGGGCCCAAGAGACCCAGTACTTC.